This TCR beta chain stems from a study of T cell responses to AZD1222 COVID-19 vaccine. Findings and limits, study-wide: Across spike, vaccine-associated CD4 TCRs were found, dominant at 160-218 and 743-854. Of spike-specific TCRs, nearly half reportedly target regions left unmutated in variants.

Measured with immunoSEQ multiplex PCR; TCRdb has only the in-frame clones, and not every one. In the table there are 95,000 to 150,000 clones, roughly 90% of which are singletons. The CDR3 runs to 14 residues. Germline V lookup: CDR1 LGHNA, CDR2 YSLEER. V was pared by 1 base and J by 3 bases, with 10 bases between. Notes on this clone: Its antigen is as yet unknown.

The chain joins TRBV4-3 to TRBJ2-7; maybe TRBD2 (6 bases). The clonotype comes from an adult in good health. The material was peripheral blood, obtained on day 0 of AZD1222 vaccination. The CDR3 DNA follows: TGCGCCAGCAGCCAAGCCGCAGCGGGCTACGAGCAGTACTTC. Translating gives CASSQAAAGYEQYF.